Each of the 18 T cell receptor beta chains below was sequenced from the same sample in a study of T-cell reconstitution after alpha-beta-depleted transplantation in children. Unique molecular identifiers were incorporated during preparation of the TCRbeta library. TCRdb used MiXCR to reprocess the PCR reads, holding one entry per CDR3 protein. The table has hundreds of thousands of distinct CDR3 sequences, roughly 9% seen once; the top ten hold less than 8%. Sequences were derived from PBMCs from the stem cell graft donor, sampled from the stem cell graft. All receptors come from a human donor who donated a stem cell graft to a child with acute lymphoblastic leukemia.

The V gene is TRBV6-1, the J gene TRBJ2-1, with 10 bases that match TRBD2. The CDR3 has 14 amino acids. The germline CDR1 and CDR2 sequences are MNHNS and SASEGT. V trimming: 10 bases; J trimming: 5 bases; junction bases outside the gene matches: 8. CDR3 loop: CATATSGLDNEQFF. The CDR3 DNA sequence: TGTGCCACTGCGACTAGCGGGCTAGACAATGAGCAGTTCTTC.

The genes are TRBV29-1 and TRBJ1-2, with D unresolved. Trimming pared 4 bases from V and 0 bases from J, leaving 9 bases between. This CDR3 is 13 amino acids long. The germline V gene encodes CDR1 SQVTM and CDR2 ANQGSEA. The CDR3 loop reads CSVVRGSNYGYTF. The CDR3, as DNA: TGCAGCGTTGTCCGGGGTTCTAACTATGGCTACACCTTC.

This clonotype showed up many times. The genes are TRBV5-6 and TRBJ2-5; the match to TRBD2 covers 8 bases. J gave up 6 bases and V 3 bases, and 7 bases lay outside the gene matches. The CDR3 has 14 residues. The germline CDR1 and CDR2 sequences are SGHDT and YYEEEE. CDR3 region: CASSWGTSPKTQYF. DNA of the CDR3: TGTGCCAGCAGCTGGGGGACTAGTCCGAAGACCCAGTACTTC.

This clonotype was observed many times. V gene TRBV3-1 combines with J gene TRBJ2-4; D ambiguous. The germline gives CDR1 LGHDT, CDR2 YNNKEL (reference sequence). CDR3 size: 20 residues. Trimming shortened V by 2 bases and J by 3 bases, and 26 bases separated the two germline ends. The CDR3 sequence: CASSQRAGRTPGHVKNIQYF. CDR3 coding DNA: TGTGCCAGCAGCCAAAGGGCAGGCCGAACCCCTGGGCACGTCAAAAACATTCAGTACTTC.

This clonotype appeared a few times. V is TRBV20-1 and J is TRBJ1-1; maybe TRBD1 (5 bases). The V and J ends lost 3 bases and 8 bases respectively, with 13 bases between them. The CDR3 consists of 12 residues. CDR1 and CDR2 from the germline V gene are DFQATT and SNEGSKA (reference sequence). The CDR3 sequence: CSASPGAREAFF. The CDR3 bases are TGCAGTGCTAGTCCCGGGGCTCGGGAAGCTTTCTTT.

The chain has TRBV5-1 and TRBJ2-5, with D perhaps TRBD1 (6 bases). Germline V gene sequence: CDR1 SGHRS, CDR2 YFSETQ. This CDR3 has 20 amino acids. The V end lost 6 bases, the J end lost 5 bases, and 35 bases lay between the germline ends. CDR3: CASNTVGWGPGQKAPETQYF. In DNA, the CDR3 is TGCGCCAGCAACACCGTGGGATGGGGGCCAGGCCAAAAGGCCCCGGAGACCCAGTACTTC.

This clonotype turned up a few times. The chain carries TRBV19 and TRBJ1-1; D gene uncertain. Germline V gene data show CDR1 as LNHDA and CDR2 as SQIVND (reference sequence). This CDR3 region has 13 residues. V lost 5 bases, J lost 5 bases, and 12 bases lay in between. CDR3 sequence (DNA): TGTGCCAGTAGTTTGGCGGTGTGGACTGAAGCTTTCTTT. Its translation is CASSLAVWTEAFF.

The table lists this clonotype with a few counts. V is TRBV12-3 or TRBV12-4 and J is TRBJ1-5; D remains ambiguous. V was shortened by 5 bases and J by 5 bases, with 16 bases between the two germline ends. The CDR3 has 15 residues. In DNA form, the CDR3 reads TGTGCCAGCAGTCGTATGAACGCCGGCGATCAGCCCCAGCATTTT. Encoded protein: CASSRMNAGDQPQHF.

In its sample, this clonotype was seen many times. The chain uses TRBV4-2 and TRBJ1-2; D is perhaps TRBD1 (6 bases). The CDR3 covers 16 residues. Germline-derived CDR1 and CDR2 are LGHNA and YNFKEQ. V lost 0 bases to trimming and J lost 6 bases, with 17 bases between them. Written as DNA, the CDR3 is TGTGCCAGCAGCCAAGAGATAATGGACAGTGCTAATGGCTACACCTTC. Translated, it gives CASSQEIMDSANGYTF.

This chain links TRBV20-1 with TRBJ2-7; D not resolved. The V gene's germline CDR1 is DFQATT and CDR2 SNEGSKA (reference sequence). The CDR3 has 12 residues. V lost 3 bases and J lost 2, with 8 bases in between. CDR3 loop: CSASHRPYEQYF. The CDR3 region has the DNA TGCAGTGCTAGCCACAGACCCTACGAGCAGTACTTC.

In the case of this clonotype: A read error may produce the germline difference seen at one junction end. The chain is built from TRBV20-1 and TRBJ2-1; possible D gene TRBD2, 5 bases. Germline-derived CDR1 and CDR2 are DFQATT and SNEGSKA (reference sequence). The CDR3 is made up of 14 amino acids. CDR3 sequence reads: CSARAGLSYYEQFF. Written as DNA, the CDR3 is TGCAGTGCTAGGGCCGGACTCTCCTACTATGAGCAGTTCTTC.

This clonotype was recorded at least ten times. The chain links TRBV10-3 to TRBJ2-7, with D perhaps matching TRBD1 (6 bases). The germline V and J ends were trimmed by 0 bases and 3 bases, with 9 bases remaining between them. The germline V gene encodes CDR1 ENHRY and CDR2 SYGVKD. This CDR3 is 14 amino acids long. This CDR3 reads CAISESGQSYEQYF. DNA for the CDR3: TGTGCCATCAGTGAGTCTGGACAGAGCTACGAGCAGTACTTC.

This clonotype was counted a single time. The chain combines TRBV12-3 or TRBV12-4 with TRBJ2-3; TRBD2 aligns across 15 bases. The junction had 16 bases not matched to a gene; V was cut back by 8 bases and J by 4 bases. The CDR3 is made up of 19 amino acids. CDR3 in amino acids: CASCPPGLAGGLGADTQYF. The CDR3 nucleotides read TGTGCCAGCTGTCCACCGGGACTAGCGGGGGGACTGGGGGCAGATACGCAGTATTTT.

This clonotype came up a few times. The chain links TRBV7-2 to TRBJ1-5, with D maybe TRBD1 (5 bases). The V end was cut by 3 bases, the J end by 9 bases, with 12 bases between. Germline values: CDR1 SGHTA, CDR2 FQGNSA. The CDR3 has 13 residues. DNA for the CDR3: TGTGCCAGCAGCTTGGCAGACAGTCGGCCCCAGCATTTT. Encoded protein: CASSLADSRPQHF.

This clonotype was counted only a few times. V and J are TRBV6-2 or TRBV6-3 and TRBJ2-1; the D call may be TRBD1 or TRBD2 (6 bases each). Per germline, CDR1 MNHEY and CDR2 SVGEGT. Trimming took off 6 bases at V and 8 bases at J, with 20 bases between the two ends. The CDR3 consists of 15 residues. The CDR3: CASSSLRGARYEQFF. CDR3 coding DNA: TGTGCCAGCAGCTCCCTAAGGGGGGCGCGGTATGAGCAGTTCTTC.

V gene TRBV5-1 combines with J gene TRBJ2-3; TRBD2 matches at 10 bases. Trimming at V came to 1 base and at J to 5 bases, leaving 7 bases not matched to a gene. CDR1 is SGHRS and CDR2 is YFSETQ in the germline V gene. The CDR3 consists of 16 residues. The CDR3 region is CASSLSGGAPGDTQYF. The CDR3 coding sequence is TGCGCCAGCAGCTTGAGCGGGGGGGCCCCCGGAGATACGCAGTATTTT.

The chain couples TRBV29-1 to TRBJ2-1; D is unclear. CDR3 length equals 14 residues. Germline V lookup: CDR1 SQVTM, CDR2 ANQGSEA. V lost 1 base to trimming and J lost 0 bases, with 7 bases between them. This CDR3 is CSVEGISSYNEQFF. In DNA form, the CDR3 reads TGCAGCGTTGAAGGGATTAGCTCCTACAATGAGCAGTTCTTC.

This clonotype was picked up a small number of times. This chain joins TRBV20-1 and TRBJ1-1; tentative D call: TRBD1 (5 bases). Germline CDR1 DFQATT, CDR2 SNEGSKA (reference sequence). The V gene lost 3 bases and the J gene lost 0 bases, with 23 bases spanning the gap. This CDR3 is 18 amino acids long. For the CDR3, the DNA is TGCAGTGCTAGGGACGGGGCGCAACCATGGGTAGTGAACACTGAAGCTTTCTTT. As protein: CSARDGAQPWVVNTEAFF.